Listed below are T cell receptor beta chains from one sample, sequenced in a study of blood T cell repertoires in COVID-19. Assay: immunoSEQ multiplex PCR; the TCRdb copy retains only in-frame clones and omits some. The sample contains 310,000 or so clones, roughly 90% of which appear only once. The sample was peripheral blood. Receptor source: a woman between 50 and 59 years old with active or convalescent COVID-19. Each CDR3 is given with its conserved first and last residue. The order of the fields is D gene, V gene, CDR3 length, J gene, clone size, CDR3 protein, CDR3 DNA. D genes are given only for firm matches. Size tells how often a clone was seen (once, few, many) or the class of an expanded clone, and some rows leave it out.

d_gene: TRBD2
v_gene: TRBV24-1
len: 14
j_gene: TRBJ2-1
abundance: NA
CDR3aa: CAIQSGGSYNEQFF
CDR3nt: TGTGCCATCCAGAGCGGGGGCTCCTACAATGAGCAGTTCTTC

d_gene: NA
v_gene: TRBV10-3
len: 13
j_gene: TRBJ1-4
abundance: NA
CDR3aa: CAISETMNEKLFF
CDR3nt: TGTGCCATCAGTGAAACTATGAATGAAAAACTGTTTTTT

d_gene: NA
v_gene: TRBV13
len: 14
j_gene: TRBJ2-5
abundance: few
CDR3aa: CASSLPGGQETQYF
CDR3nt: TGTGCCAGCAGCTTGCCCGGCGGCCAAGAGACCCAGTACTTC

d_gene: TRBD2
v_gene: TRBV11-2
len: 13
j_gene: TRBJ2-5
abundance: NA
CDR3aa: CASRGSGEETQYF
CDR3nt: TGTGCCAGTAGGGGTAGCGGGGAAGAGACCCAGTACTTC

d_gene: NA
v_gene: TRBV5-1
len: 17
j_gene: TRBJ1-1
abundance: NA
CDR3aa: CASSPGQLIGSNTEAFF
CDR3nt: TGCGCCAGCAGCCCAGGACAGCTTATCGGGTCGAACACTGAAGCTTTCTTT

d_gene: NA
v_gene: TRBV15
len: 17
j_gene: TRBJ2-1
abundance: NA
CDR3aa: CATSRPWGGALSSEQFF
CDR3nt: TGTGCCACCAGCCGACCCTGGGGGGGGGCCTTGTCATCTGAGCAGTTCTTC

d_gene: NA
v_gene: TRBV11-2
len: 16
j_gene: TRBJ1-2
abundance: NA
CDR3aa: CASSFTGWRRDYGYTF
CDR3nt: TGTGCCAGCAGCTTCACAGGGTGGAGGCGCGACTATGGCTACACCTTC

d_gene: NA
v_gene: TRBV7-6
len: 15
j_gene: TRBJ1-3
abundance: few
CDR3aa: CASSLAGGLGNTIYF
CDR3nt: TGTGCCAGCAGCTTAGCCGGGGGGCTAGGAAACACCATATATTTT

d_gene: NA
v_gene: TRBV4-2
len: 12
j_gene: TRBJ2-1
abundance: NA
CDR3aa: CASSQDNNQQFF
CDR3nt: TGTGCCAGCAGCCAAGATAACAATCAGCAGTTCTTC

d_gene: NA
v_gene: TRBV15
len: 15
j_gene: TRBJ2-3
abundance: NA
CDR3aa: CATTASGTLSDTQYF
CDR3nt: TGTGCCACCACGGCCTCGGGTACCCTTTCAGATACGCAGTATTTT

d_gene: TRBD1
v_gene: TRBV24-1
len: 13
j_gene: TRBJ2-7
abundance: NA
CDR3aa: CATSDVTGNEQYF
CDR3nt: TGTGCCACCAGTGATGTGACAGGGAACGAGCAGTACTTC

d_gene: TRBD1
v_gene: TRBV6-1
len: 18
j_gene: TRBJ1-2
abundance: NA
CDR3aa: CASSGDPGGQGLNYGYTF
CDR3nt: TGTGCCAGCAGTGGAGACCCCGGAGGACAGGGCCTTAACTATGGCTACACCTTC

d_gene: TRBD1
v_gene: TRBV5-1
len: 14
j_gene: TRBJ2-7
abundance: NA
CDR3aa: CASSTGTGAYEQYF
CDR3nt: TGCGCCAGCAGCACCGGGACAGGGGCCTACGAGCAGTACTTC

d_gene: TRBD2
v_gene: TRBV7-2
len: 15
j_gene: TRBJ2-2
abundance: few
CDR3aa: CASSESSGGTGELFF
CDR3nt: TGTGCCAGCAGCGAATCTAGCGGGGGCACCGGGGAGCTGTTTTTT

d_gene: TRBD2
v_gene: TRBV28
len: 16
j_gene: TRBJ2-3
abundance: NA
CDR3aa: CASSRTSGRVTDTQYF
CDR3nt: TGTGCCAGCAGCCGGACTAGCGGACGGGTTACAGATACGCAGTATTTT

d_gene: NA
v_gene: TRBV7-6
len: 19
j_gene: TRBJ2-1
abundance: NA
CDR3aa: CASSKKEGLTGPGVHEQFF
CDR3nt: TGTGCCAGCAGCAAAAAGGAGGGATTGACAGGGCCGGGAGTCCATGAGCAGTTCTTC

d_gene: NA
v_gene: TRBV30
len: 13
j_gene: TRBJ1-2
abundance: NA
CDR3aa: CAWGQGSFYGYTF
CDR3nt: TGTGCCTGGGGGCAGGGCAGTTTCTATGGCTACACCTTC

d_gene: TRBD1
v_gene: TRBV19
len: 14
j_gene: TRBJ2-7
abundance: NA
CDR3aa: CASTRGQGAYEQYF
CDR3nt: TGTGCCAGTACCCGAGGACAGGGGGCCTACGAGCAGTACTTC

d_gene: TRBD1
v_gene: TRBV7-8
len: 14
j_gene: TRBJ2-7
abundance: NA
CDR3aa: CASSLGTGSYEQYF
CDR3nt: TGTGCCAGCAGCCTCGGGACAGGGTCTTACGAGCAGTACTTC

d_gene: NA
v_gene: TRBV6-2/TRBV6-3
len: 14
j_gene: TRBJ2-7
abundance: NA
CDR3aa: CASSYPTYSYEQYF
CDR3nt: TGTGCCAGCAGTTACCCCACCTACTCCTACGAGCAGTACTTC

d_gene: TRBD2
v_gene: TRBV4-3
len: 17
j_gene: TRBJ2-2
abundance: NA
CDR3aa: CASSQDGLAGYTGELFF
CDR3nt: TGCGCCAGCAGCCAAGACGGCCTAGCGGGATACACCGGGGAGCTGTTTTTT

d_gene: NA
v_gene: TRBV2
len: 12
j_gene: TRBJ1-1
abundance: NA
CDR3aa: CASTLTFAEAFF
CDR3nt: TGTGCCAGCACCCTCACATTCGCTGAAGCTTTCTTT

d_gene: TRBD1
v_gene: TRBV28
len: 15
j_gene: TRBJ2-1
abundance: NA
CDR3aa: CASRTSDRARGEQFF
CDR3nt: TGTGCCAGCAGGACCTCGGACAGGGCAAGAGGGGAGCAGTTCTTC

d_gene: NA
v_gene: TRBV5-1
len: 15
j_gene: TRBJ1-4
abundance: NA
CDR3aa: CASSSGGLGSEKLFF
CDR3nt: TGCGCCAGCAGCTCCGGGGGGCTTGGAAGTGAAAAACTGTTTTTT

d_gene: NA
v_gene: TRBV15
len: 16
j_gene: TRBJ1-1
abundance: NA
CDR3aa: CATSSTTGGENTEAFF
CDR3nt: TGTGCCACCAGCAGTACCACGGGGGGGGAAAACACTGAAGCTTTCTTT

d_gene: TRBD1
v_gene: TRBV11-2
len: 15
j_gene: TRBJ1-1
abundance: NA
CDR3aa: CASSLAGTAVIEAFF
CDR3nt: TGTGCCAGCAGCTTAGCCGGGACAGCCGTCATTGAAGCTTTCTTT

d_gene: TRBD1
v_gene: TRBV6-5
len: 16
j_gene: TRBJ2-3
abundance: NA
CDR3aa: CASSWGQGLSTDTQYF
CDR3nt: TGTGCCAGCAGTTGGGGACAGGGCCTTAGCACAGATACGCAGTATTTT

d_gene: NA
v_gene: TRBV7-3
len: 14
j_gene: TRBJ2-1
abundance: NA
CDR3aa: CASSLTGLYNEQFF
CDR3nt: TGTGCCAGCAGCCTTACAGGGCTCTACAATGAGCAGTTCTTC

d_gene: NA
v_gene: TRBV27
len: 15
j_gene: TRBJ2-1
abundance: NA
CDR3aa: CASTPRGGIGNEQFF
CDR3nt: TGTGCCAGCACCCCGAGGGGGGGTATTGGCAATGAGCAGTTCTTC

d_gene: TRBD1
v_gene: TRBV13
len: 15
j_gene: TRBJ2-7
abundance: NA
CDR3aa: CASRSTGAVSYEQYF
CDR3nt: TGTGCCAGCAGATCAACAGGGGCCGTCTCCTACGAGCAGTACTTC

d_gene: NA
v_gene: TRBV28
len: 12
j_gene: TRBJ1-1
abundance: NA
CDR3aa: CASVSTGAEAFF
CDR3nt: TGTGCCAGCGTCTCGACAGGTGCCGAAGCTTTCTTT

d_gene: NA
v_gene: TRBV20-1
len: 12
j_gene: TRBJ1-5
abundance: NA
CDR3aa: CSASRENQPQHF
CDR3nt: TGCAGTGCTAGTAGGGAGAACCAGCCCCAGCATTTT

d_gene: NA
v_gene: TRBV18
len: 15
j_gene: TRBJ2-1
abundance: NA
CDR3aa: CASSPLELRYNEQFF
CDR3nt: TGTGCCAGCTCACCGTTGGAGTTACGATACAATGAGCAGTTCTTC

d_gene: TRBD1
v_gene: TRBV24-1
len: 14
j_gene: TRBJ2-1
abundance: NA
CDR3aa: CATSDSTGGNEQFF
CDR3nt: TGTGCCACCAGTGATTCGACAGGGGGAAATGAGCAGTTCTTC

d_gene: TRBD2
v_gene: TRBV11-2
len: 15
j_gene: TRBJ2-5
abundance: once
CDR3aa: CASSPGTSAGETQYF
CDR3nt: TGTGCCAGCAGCCCAGGGACTAGCGCGGGAGAGACCCAGTACTTC

d_gene: TRBD2
v_gene: TRBV5-1
len: 13
j_gene: TRBJ2-7
abundance: NA
CDR3aa: CASSFGGIGEQYF
CDR3nt: TGCGCCAGCAGCTTCGGGGGGATTGGGGAGCAGTACTTC

d_gene: TRBD1
v_gene: TRBV6-6
len: 16
j_gene: TRBJ2-1
abundance: NA
CDR3aa: CASSYPGGGTDNEQFF
CDR3nt: TGTGCCAGCAGTTACCCGGGCGGTGGGACAGACAATGAGCAGTTCTTC

d_gene: NA
v_gene: TRBV9
len: 15
j_gene: TRBJ1-1
abundance: NA
CDR3aa: CASSVGLPLNTEAFF
CDR3nt: TGTGCCAGCAGCGTGGGACTGCCCCTGAACACTGAAGCTTTCTTT

d_gene: NA
v_gene: TRBV21-1
len: 12
j_gene: TRBJ2-7
abundance: NA
CDR3aa: CASSPTWREQYF
CDR3nt: TGTGCCAGCAGCCCCACCTGGCGGGAGCAGTACTTC

d_gene: TRBD1
v_gene: TRBV6-5
len: 14
j_gene: TRBJ2-5
abundance: NA
CDR3aa: CASTGSGTGKTQYF
CDR3nt: TGTGCCAGCACTGGTTCCGGGACAGGCAAGACCCAGTACTTC

d_gene: NA
v_gene: TRBV18
len: 13
j_gene: TRBJ2-5
abundance: once
CDR3aa: CASSPPDGETQYF
CDR3nt: TGTGCCAGCTCACCACCCGACGGGGAGACCCAGTACTTC

d_gene: NA
v_gene: TRBV25-1
len: 16
j_gene: TRBJ2-2
abundance: NA
CDR3aa: CASSDPGQSNTGELFF
CDR3nt: TGTGCCAGCAGTGACCCCGGACAGTCGAACACCGGGGAGCTGTTTTTT

d_gene: TRBD1
v_gene: TRBV5-4
len: 16
j_gene: TRBJ2-7
abundance: few
CDR3aa: CASGRPGTGDSYEQYF
CDR3nt: TGTGCCAGCGGCCGACCCGGGACAGGGGACTCCTACGAGCAGTACTTC

d_gene: TRBD1
v_gene: TRBV18
len: 15
j_gene: TRBJ1-3
abundance: NA
CDR3aa: CASSTGDRGSYTIYF
CDR3nt: TGTGCCAGCTCAACGGGGGACAGGGGGTCGTACACCATATATTTT

d_gene: TRBD1
v_gene: TRBV6-5
len: 15
j_gene: TRBJ2-7
abundance: NA
CDR3aa: CASSSTGGSSYEQYF
CDR3nt: TGTGCCAGCAGTTCCACAGGGGGGAGCTCCTACGAGCAGTACTTC

d_gene: TRBD1
v_gene: TRBV4-1
len: 14
j_gene: TRBJ1-1
abundance: NA
CDR3aa: CASSQRTGNTEAFF
CDR3nt: TGCGCCAGCAGCCAACGGACAGGGAACACTGAAGCTTTCTTT

d_gene: TRBD2
v_gene: TRBV7-8
len: 19
j_gene: TRBJ2-2
abundance: NA
CDR3aa: CASSLDPGLAGALTGELFF
CDR3nt: TGTGCCAGCAGCTTAGACCCGGGACTAGCGGGAGCATTAACCGGGGAGCTGTTTTTT

d_gene: NA
v_gene: TRBV24-1
len: 14
j_gene: TRBJ2-3
abundance: once
CDR3aa: CATSDSGSTDTQYF
CDR3nt: TGTGCCACCAGTGACTCCGGGTCCACAGATACGCAGTATTTT